This T cell receptor (beta chain) comes out of a study of blood T cells in healthy people across ages. Overall study results and limits: Age advanced and TCR beta diversity per million T cells fell, roughly linearly. Diversity was higher, and naive CD4+ cells more numerous, in long-lived donors than in aged donors.

CDR3 length: 15 amino acids. In germline, CDR1 is SNHLY, CDR2 FYNNEI. V was pared by 8 bases and J by 3 bases, with 10 bases of the junction left unmatched. Isolation recovered at least 6 million PBMCs from every sample. Next came a second PCR, run for about 6 to 12 cycles, which used a sample-barcoded 5' primer along with a J-beta primer mix. A minimum of 2.5 million CDR3-containing paired-end reads was obtained for each sample. TCRdb re-called the 5' RACE reads through MiXCR, storing one row per CDR3 protein. The data show 870,000 or so distinct CDR3 sequences, about 28% seen once. The sample holds many counts of this clonotype. Its target is unknown.

The source material was blood. The J gene is TRBJ2-3, the V gene TRBV2, with 8 bases lining up with TRBD1. The sequence was collected from a woman of 80 years or more in good health. The CDR3 DNA sequence: TGTGCCAGCCGGACCCAGGACAGGGCTACAGATACGCAGTATTTT. Translated, it gives CASRTQDRATDTQYF.